This T cell receptor beta chain was found in a study of regulatory T cells in long-lasting Graves disease. Study details: Antithyroid drug use was under 3 months in newly diagnosed Graves' patients. Study-level points and caveats: Those with persistent disease had in common more public clonotypes (around 2,700) than new patients (approximately 970).

Arm-PCR of CDR3 regions and iRepertoire HTBI primers were used to build TCR beta libraries. From the multiplex PCR reads, TCRdb called clonotypes with MiXCR, one entry per CDR3 protein. The top ten clones hold around 21% of a sample with approximately 230,000 distinct CDR3 sequences, approximately 20% of them seen once. Points on this clonotype: Its specificity is not known. A much larger clone lies one base from this, so it may be a read error.

Sample time point: newly diagnosed GD, antithyroid drugs for less than 3 months. The TCR library was made from RNA that had been extracted from PBMCs in TRIzol. Each of the patients was recruited from an endocrinology department situated in Xi'an, China. The specimen comprised peripheral blood mononuclear cells (PBMCs), sampled at new diagnosis, from a patient treated with antithyroid drugs. This sequence originates from a female donor with Graves disease.

CDR3 in amino acids: CTSSLGGIYNEQFF. The CDR3, as DNA: TGTACTAGCAGCTTAGGGGGCATCTACAATGAGCAGTTCTTC. The rearrangement links TRBV7-7 to TRBJ2-1, with a tentative D call TRBD1 (7 bases). Per germline, CDR1 SSHAT and CDR2 FNYEAQ (reference sequence). The CDR3 totals 14 residues.